These 10 T cell receptor beta chains were sequenced from one sample in a study of T cell responses to AZD1222 COVID-19 vaccine. Measured with immunoSEQ multiplex PCR; TCRdb has only the in-frame clones, and not every one. The table records under 110,000 clones, about 90% of them present only once. The source material was peripheral blood, sampled 28 days after the second AZD1222 dose. These receptors all come from an adult who received the AZD1222 COVID-19 vaccine.

This rearrangement joins TRBV9 to TRBJ2-3; D is undetermined. Trimming shortened V by 0 bases and J by 4 bases, and 6 bases separated the two germline ends. The CDR3 consists of 13 residues. The germline CDR1 and CDR2 sequences are SGDLS and YYNGEE. The CDR3: CASSVGSADTQYF. CDR3 DNA sequence: TGTGCCAGCAGCGTAGGATCGGCAGATACGCAGTATTTT. The full variable domain, in which reference TRBV9 and TRBJ2-3 provide the parts outside the CDR3, is DSGVTQTPKHLITATGQRVTLRCSPRSGDLSVYWYQQSLDQGLQFLIQYYNGEERAKGNILERFSAQQFPDLHSELNLSSLELGDSALYFCASSVGSADTQYFGPGTRLTVL.

This chain uses TRBV6-8 with TRBJ1-3; TRBD1 aligns across 8 bases. The CDR3 is 14 residues long. CDR1 is MNHGY and CDR2 is SAAAGT in the germline V gene. V trimming: 10 bases; J trimming: 2 bases; junction bases outside the gene matches: 7. CDR3 residues: CATYLTGAGNTIYF. The CDR3 coding sequence is TGTGCCACCTACTTGACAGGGGCTGGAAACACCATATATTTT.

The chain recombines TRBV27 with TRBJ2-2; D is unclear. Deletions cut 5 bases from V and 6 bases from J, with 13 bases between. The CDR3 has 14 amino acids. Germline V gene data show CDR1 as MNHEY and CDR2 as SMNVEV (reference sequence). CDR3 sequence reads: CASSPRVQAGELFF. The CDR3 DNA follows: TGTGCCAGCAGTCCCCGGGTCCAGGCCGGGGAGCTGTTTTTT.

The chain recombines TRBV28 with TRBJ2-7, with TRBD2 as a possible D gene (7 bases). This CDR3 is built from 14 residues. V was pared by 1 base and J by 4 bases, with 11 bases between. CDR1 MDHEN and CDR2 SYDVKM come from the germline V gene. CDR3 amino acids: CASSLSGGRYEQYF. CDR3 in DNA: TGTGCCAGCAGTTTATCCGGGGGGCGATACGAGCAGTACTTC. Drawing the rest from reference TRBV28 and TRBJ2-7, the complete variable domain is DVKVTQSSRYLVKRTGEKVFLECVQDMDHENMFWYRQDPGLGLRLIYFSYDVKMKEKGDIPEGYSVSREKKERFSLILESASTNQTSMYLCASSLSGGRYEQYFGPGTRLTVT.

V gene TRBV27 combines with J gene TRBJ2-5; maybe TRBD1 (5 bases). The CDR3 is 16 residues long. The germline CDR1 and CDR2 sequences are MNHEY and SMNVEV (reference sequence). V lost 0 bases to trimming and J lost 5 bases, with 16 bases between them. The CDR3 here is CASSLSLGAAGETQYF. The CDR3, as DNA: TGTGCCAGCAGTTTATCGCTGGGTGCGGCAGGGGAGACCCAGTACTTC.

The chain joins TRBV30 to TRBJ2-1, with 11 positions matching TRBD2. The CDR3 is 13 amino acids. Germline V lookup: CDR1 GTSNPN, CDR2 SVGIG (reference sequence). V lost 3 bases and J lost 9; bases outside the gene matches: 4. The CDR3 spells CAWRLAGVGEQFF. The CDR3 coding sequence is TGTGCCTGGAGACTAGCGGGAGTTGGTGAGCAGTTCTTC.

V and J are TRBV4-2 and TRBJ1-2; TRBD1 agrees at 7 bases. Looked up from germline, CDR1 is LGHNA and CDR2 is YNFKEQ. With 5 bases clipped from V and 8 bases from J, the junction kept 11 bases outside the gene matches. The CDR3 contains 14 residues. CDR3 nucleotides: TGTGCCAGCAGCGTGCGACAGGGAACGAGGGGCTACACCTTC. Its protein product is CASSVRQGTRGYTF.

The table lists this clone with a few counts. The gene calls are TRBV28 and TRBJ2-7; 7 bases line up with TRBD2. Germline V gene data show CDR1 as MDHEN and CDR2 as SYDVKM. V lost 5 bases, J lost 3 bases, and 10 bases stayed unmatched. CDR3 length: 15 amino acids. The CDR3 DNA follows: TGTGCCAGCAGTCCCGAGACTAGCCGAAACTACGAGCAGTACTTC. Amino acid sequence: CASSPETSRNYEQYF.

The chain uses TRBV5-1 and TRBJ2-1; the match to TRBD1 covers 9 bases. V shed 0 bases, J shed 4 bases, and the junction held 5 bases outside the gene matches. The CDR3 is 16 amino acids. Germline loops: CDR1 SGHRS, CDR2 YFSETQ. The CDR3 sequence is CASSLAGGTGYNEQFF. CDR3 DNA: TGCGCCAGCAGCTTGGCTGGCGGGACAGGGTACAATGAGCAGTTCTTC.

This sequence joins TRBV12-5 and TRBJ1-1, with TRBD1 matching over 7 bases. The length of the CDR3 is 14 residues. Germline loops: CDR1 LGHNT, CDR2 FRNRAP. V was clipped by 1 base and J by 5 bases; unmatched bases: 4. In DNA, the CDR3 is TGTGCTAGTGGTTTGGGACAGGGAGGTACTGAAGCTTTCTTT. Translating it yields CASGLGQGGTEAFF.